Listed here are 12 T cell receptor beta chains from one sample, sequenced in a study of siplizumab effects on memory and regulatory T cells. Assay: immunoSEQ multiplex PCR; the TCRdb copy retains only in-frame clones and omits some. The table has some 97,000 clones, approximately 94% seen once; the top ten hold about 0.6%. Sequencing input: Tregs sorted from blood. These receptors were obtained from a human donor in good health.

V is TRBV27 and J is TRBJ2-2; D unclear. The germline CDR1 and CDR2 sequences are MNHEY and SMNVEV (reference sequence). There are 11 residues in the CDR3. Trimming removed 6 bases from V and 3 bases from J, with 2 bases in between. The CDR3 spells CASRYTGELFF. The CDR3 DNA is TGTGCCAGCAGATACACCGGGGAGCTGTTTTTT.

The genes are TRBV2 and TRBJ2-1; 10 bases fit TRBD2. Trimming at V came to 0 bases and at J to 3 bases, leaving 5 bases not matched to a gene. Germline V CDR1 and CDR2: SNHLY, FYNNEI. The CDR3 contains 17 residues. This chain's CDR3 is CASSEASASGSYNEQFF. The CDR3 DNA reads as TGTGCCAGCAGTGAAGCGTCGGCTAGCGGGAGCTACAATGAGCAGTTCTTC. The whole variable domain, remainder taken from reference TRBV2 and TRBJ2-1, is EPEVTQTPSHQVTQMGQEVILRCVPISNHLYFYWYRQILGQKVEFLVSFYNNEISEKSEIFDDQFSVERPDGSNFTLKIRSTKLEDSAMYFCASSEASASGSYNEQFFGPGTRLTVL.

The chain has TRBV19 and TRBJ2-1; D perhaps matches TRBD1 (5 bases). CDR1 is LNHDA and CDR2 is SQIVND in the germline V gene (reference sequence). There are 14 residues in the CDR3. Trimming left V 5 bases short and J 6 bases short, with 14 bases between. CDR3 sequence: CASSPRRQSNEQFF. The CDR3 DNA follows: TGTGCCAGTAGTCCTCGAAGACAGAGCAATGAGCAGTTCTTC.

The chain uses TRBV7-8 and TRBJ2-7, with D perhaps TRBD2 (6 bases). Trimming cost V 5 bases and J 6 bases, with 14 bases left between them. The germline CDR1 and CDR2 sequences are SGHVS and FQNEAQ. CDR3 length: 13 residues. The CDR3 nucleotides read TGTGCCAGCAGCCAGGGACTGAGGACCGAGCAGTACTTC. It translates to CASSQGLRTEQYF.

This chain uses TRBV19 with TRBJ1-5, with D possibly TRBD1 on 5 matching bases. Germline V gives CDR1 LNHDA, CDR2 SQIVND (reference sequence). The CDR3 has 14 residues. Trimming pared 4 bases from V and 6 bases from J, leaving 13 bases between. The CDR3, as DNA: TGTGCCAGTAGTACATCAGGGACCCTTCAGCCCCAGCATTTT. It is translated as CASSTSGTLQPQHF.

The J gene is TRBJ2-3, the V gene TRBV5-5, with a possible D match to TRBD1 (5 bases). The CDR3 is made up of 15 amino acids. CDR1 is SGHKS and CDR2 is YYEKEE in the germline V gene (reference sequence). V was trimmed by 0 bases and J by 2 bases, leaving 10 bases between them. CDR3 coding DNA: TGTGCCAGCAGCTTGGGCAGGGAAAACACAGATACGCAGTATTTT. This codes for CASSLGRENTDTQYF.

The genes are TRBV7-9 and TRBJ2-7; 12 nucleotides align to TRBD1. Germline V gene data show CDR1 as SEHNR and CDR2 as FQNEAQ (reference sequence). V was clipped by 1 base and J by 9 bases; unmatched bases: 7. This CDR3 is built from 15 residues. The CDR3 sequence: CASSLVPGQGARQYF. The CDR3, as DNA: TGTGCCAGCAGCTTAGTTCCGGGACAGGGGGCTCGGCAGTACTTC.

The V call is TRBV28, the J call TRBJ2-2, with D possibly matching TRBD2 (5 bases). Trimming took off 5 bases at V and 7 bases at J, with 20 bases between the two ends. The germline V gene has CDR1 MDHEN and CDR2 SYDVKM. CDR3 length equals 16 residues. CDR3 protein: CASSNREYSRSGELFF. Written as DNA, the CDR3 is TGTGCCAGCAGTAACCGGGAATATTCTAGGAGCGGGGAGCTGTTTTTT.

The chain couples TRBV4-1 to TRBJ2-7, with 7 bases matching TRBD2. The CDR3 length is 16 residues. Per the germline V gene, CDR1 is MGHRA and CDR2 is YSYEKL. V was clipped by 5 bases and J by 1 base; unmatched bases: 11. The CDR3 nucleotides read TGCGCCAGCAGCAGGTCGTCCGGGACTACATCCTACGAGCAGTACTTC. As protein: CASSRSSGTTSYEQYF.

The J gene is TRBJ2-2, the V gene TRBV7-2; maybe TRBD2 (6 bases). Germline assignment: CDR1 SGHTA and CDR2 FQGNSA. V lost 5 bases to trimming and J lost 8 bases, with 15 bases between them. The CDR3 extends over 14 amino acids. The CDR3 region is CASSMTRGPGELFF. For the CDR3, the DNA is TGTGCCAGCAGCATGACTAGGGGCCCTGGGGAGCTGTTTTTT.

This clone was counted a single time. V gene TRBV10-2 combines with J gene TRBJ2-3; perhaps TRBD2 as D (6 bases). With 3 bases removed from V and 6 bases from J, the gap between germline ends came to 13 bases. Looked up from germline, CDR1 is WSHSY and CDR2 is SAAADI. This CDR3 region has 14 residues. The CDR3 nucleotides are TGCGCCAGCAGTGAATCTAGGGGAGGCGATACGCAGTATTTT. Translated: CASSESRGGDTQYF.

The genes are TRBV29-1 and TRBJ1-2; D is uncertain. Trimming took 5 bases from V and 4 from J, leaving 8 bases between them. This CDR3 contains 11 residues. The germline V gene encodes CDR1 SQVTM and CDR2 ANQGSEA. The CDR3 DNA reads as TGCAGCGTTTCGTCCAGCTATGGCTACACCTTC. Amino acids: CSVSSSYGYTF.